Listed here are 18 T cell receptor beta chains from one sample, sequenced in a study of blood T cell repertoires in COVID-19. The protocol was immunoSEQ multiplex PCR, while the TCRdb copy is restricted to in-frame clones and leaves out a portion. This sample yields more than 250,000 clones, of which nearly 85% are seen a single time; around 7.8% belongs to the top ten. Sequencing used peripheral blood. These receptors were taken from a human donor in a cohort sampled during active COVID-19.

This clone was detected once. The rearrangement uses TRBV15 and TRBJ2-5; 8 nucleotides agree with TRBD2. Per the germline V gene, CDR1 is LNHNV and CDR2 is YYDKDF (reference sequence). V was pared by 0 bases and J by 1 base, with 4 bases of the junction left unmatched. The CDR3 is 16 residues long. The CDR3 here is CATSRDSGGLQETQYF. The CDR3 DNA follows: TGTGCCACCAGCAGAGACAGCGGGGGACTCCAAGAGACCCAGTACTTC. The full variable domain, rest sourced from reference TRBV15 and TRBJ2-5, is DAMVIQNPRYQVTQFGKPVTLSCSQTLNHNVMYWYQQKSSQAPKLLFHYYDKDFNNEADTPDNFQSRRPNTSFCFLDIRSPGLGDTAMYLCATSRDSGGLQETQYFGPGTRLLVL.

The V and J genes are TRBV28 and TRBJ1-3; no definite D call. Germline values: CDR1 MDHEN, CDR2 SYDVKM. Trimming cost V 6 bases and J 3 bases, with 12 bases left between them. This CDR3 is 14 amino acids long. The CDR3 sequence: CASSEQAGGNTIYF. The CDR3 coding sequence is TGTGCCAGCAGCGAGCAGGCGGGTGGAAACACCATATATTTT.

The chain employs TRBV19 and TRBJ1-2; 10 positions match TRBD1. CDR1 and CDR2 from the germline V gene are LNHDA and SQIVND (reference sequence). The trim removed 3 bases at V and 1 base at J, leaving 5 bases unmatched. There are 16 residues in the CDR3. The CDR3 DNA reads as TGTGCCAGTAGTATGAGAAGGGACAGGGGTAACTATGGCTACACCTTC. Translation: CASSMRRDRGNYGYTF.

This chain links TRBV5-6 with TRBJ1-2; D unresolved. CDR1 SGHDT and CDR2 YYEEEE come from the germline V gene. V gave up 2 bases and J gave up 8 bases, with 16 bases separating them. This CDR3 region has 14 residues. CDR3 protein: CASSLDRTAFGYTF. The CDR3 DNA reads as TGTGCCAGCAGCTTAGACCGAACAGCTTTCGGCTACACCTTC.

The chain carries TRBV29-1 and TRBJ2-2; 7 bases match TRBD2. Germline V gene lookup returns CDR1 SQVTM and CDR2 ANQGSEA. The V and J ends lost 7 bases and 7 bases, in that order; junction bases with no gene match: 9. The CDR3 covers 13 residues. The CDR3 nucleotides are TGCAGCGGAAGGGAGGGCCCGATCGGGGAGCTGTTTTTT. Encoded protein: CSGREGPIGELFF.

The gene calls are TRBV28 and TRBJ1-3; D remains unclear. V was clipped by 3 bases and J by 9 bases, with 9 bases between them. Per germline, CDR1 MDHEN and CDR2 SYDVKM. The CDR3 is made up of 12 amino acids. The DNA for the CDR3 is TGTGCCAGCAGTTTCCCGGGAGGCACCATATATTTT. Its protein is CASSFPGGTIYF. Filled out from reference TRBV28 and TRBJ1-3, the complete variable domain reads DVKVTQSSRYLVKRTGEKVFLECVQDMDHENMFWYRQDPGLGLRLIYFSYDVKMKEKGDIPEGYSVSREKKERFSLILESASTNQTSMYLCASSFPGGTIYFGEGSWLTVV.

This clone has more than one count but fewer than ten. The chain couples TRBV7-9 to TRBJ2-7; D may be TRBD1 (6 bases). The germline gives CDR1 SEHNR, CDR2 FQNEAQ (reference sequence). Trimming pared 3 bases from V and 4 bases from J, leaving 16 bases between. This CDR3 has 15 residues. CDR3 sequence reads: CASSFFEGRGYEQYF. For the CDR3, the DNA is TGTGCCAGCAGCTTTTTCGAGGGAAGGGGGTACGAGCAGTACTTC.

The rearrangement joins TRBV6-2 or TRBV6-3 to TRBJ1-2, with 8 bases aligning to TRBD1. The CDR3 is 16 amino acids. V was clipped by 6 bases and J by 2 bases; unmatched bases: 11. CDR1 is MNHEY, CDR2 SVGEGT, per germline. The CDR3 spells CASSQDPDRDNYGYTF. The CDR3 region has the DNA TGTGCCAGCAGCCAAGACCCGGACAGGGACAACTATGGCTACACCTTC.

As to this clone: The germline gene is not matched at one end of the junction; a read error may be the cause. CDR3 DNA sequence: TGTGCCAGCAGCTTGGGGCGGGAGTACGTCTTC. This gives the protein CASSLGREYVF. V usage is TRBV5-6 and J usage is TRBJ2-7; the match to TRBD2 covers 7 bases. This CDR3 is 11 amino acids long. Germline V gene lookup returns CDR1 SGHDT and CDR2 YYEEEE. The complete variable domain, with remaining parts taken from reference TRBV5-6 and TRBJ2-7, reads DAGVTQSPTHLIKTRGQQVTLRCSPKSGHDTVSWYQQALGQGPQFIFQYYEEEERQRGNFPDRFSGHQFPNYSSELNVNALLLGDSALYLCASSLGREYVFGPGTRLTVT.

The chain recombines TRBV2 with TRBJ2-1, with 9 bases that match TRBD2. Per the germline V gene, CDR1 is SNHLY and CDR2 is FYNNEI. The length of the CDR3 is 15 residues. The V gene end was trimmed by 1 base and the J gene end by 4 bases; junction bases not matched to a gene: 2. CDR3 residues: CASSEGLAEYNEQFF. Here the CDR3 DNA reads TGTGCCAGCAGTGAAGGACTAGCGGAATACAATGAGCAGTTCTTC.

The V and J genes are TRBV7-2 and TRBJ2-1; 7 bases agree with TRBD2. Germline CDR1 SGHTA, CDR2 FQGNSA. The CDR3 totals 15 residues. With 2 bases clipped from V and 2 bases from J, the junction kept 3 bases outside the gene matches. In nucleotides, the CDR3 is TGTGCCAGCAGCTTATCCGGGACTACCTACAATGAGCAGTTCTTC. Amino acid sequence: CASSLSGTTYNEQFF.

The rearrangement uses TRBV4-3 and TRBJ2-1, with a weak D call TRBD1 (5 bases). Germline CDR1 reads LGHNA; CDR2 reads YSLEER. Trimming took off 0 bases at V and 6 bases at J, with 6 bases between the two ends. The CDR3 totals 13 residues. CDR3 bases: TGCGCCAGCAGCCAAGACAGGGTCAATGAGCAGTTCTTC. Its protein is CASSQDRVNEQFF.

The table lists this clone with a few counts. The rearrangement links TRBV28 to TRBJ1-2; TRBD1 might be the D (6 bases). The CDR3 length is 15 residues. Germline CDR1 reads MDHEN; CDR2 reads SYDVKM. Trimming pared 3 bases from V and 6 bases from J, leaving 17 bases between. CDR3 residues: CASSLIGGAINGYTF. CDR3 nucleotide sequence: TGTGCCAGCAGTTTGATCGGGGGGGCCATAAATGGCTACACCTTC.

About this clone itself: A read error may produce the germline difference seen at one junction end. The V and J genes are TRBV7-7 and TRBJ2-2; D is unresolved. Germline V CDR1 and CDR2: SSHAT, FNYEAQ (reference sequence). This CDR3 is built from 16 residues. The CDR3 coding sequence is TGTGCTAGCAGCTTCACCCCCAGAGGAAGTGGCGGGGAGCTGTTTTTT. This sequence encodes CASSFTPRGSGGELFF.

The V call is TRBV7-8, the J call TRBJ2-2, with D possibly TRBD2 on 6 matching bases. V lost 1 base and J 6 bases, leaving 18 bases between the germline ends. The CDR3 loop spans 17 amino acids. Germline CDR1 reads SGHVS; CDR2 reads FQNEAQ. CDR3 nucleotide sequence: TGTGCCAGCAGCTTAGTTCCAGCGGGCCCGGACGCCGGGGAGCTGTTTTTT. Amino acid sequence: CASSLVPAGPDAGELFF.

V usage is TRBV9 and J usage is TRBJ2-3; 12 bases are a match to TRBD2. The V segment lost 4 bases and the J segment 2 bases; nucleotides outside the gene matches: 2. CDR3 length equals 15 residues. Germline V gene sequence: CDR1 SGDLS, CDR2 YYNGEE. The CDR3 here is CASSPSGRDTDTQYF. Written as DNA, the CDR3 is TGTGCCAGCAGCCCTAGCGGGAGGGACACAGATACGCAGTATTTT. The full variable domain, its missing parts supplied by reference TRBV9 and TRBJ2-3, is DSGVTQTPKHLITATGQRVTLRCSPRSGDLSVYWYQQSLDQGLQFLIQYYNGEERAKGNILERFSAQQFPDLHSELNLSSLELGDSALYFCASSPSGRDTDTQYFGPGTRLTVL.

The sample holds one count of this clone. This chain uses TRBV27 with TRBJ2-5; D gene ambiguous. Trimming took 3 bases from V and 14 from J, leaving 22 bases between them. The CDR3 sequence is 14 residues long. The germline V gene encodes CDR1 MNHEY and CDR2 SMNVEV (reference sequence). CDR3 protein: CASSFVPGHPNYYF. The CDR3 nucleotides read TGTGCCAGCAGTTTTGTCCCAGGTCACCCGAATTATTACTTC.

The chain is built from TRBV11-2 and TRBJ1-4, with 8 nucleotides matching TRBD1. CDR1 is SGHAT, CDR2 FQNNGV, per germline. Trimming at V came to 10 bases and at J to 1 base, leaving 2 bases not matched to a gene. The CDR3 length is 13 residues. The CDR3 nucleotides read TGTGCCACAGGACAGGGAACTAATGAAAAACTGTTTTTT. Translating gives CATGQGTNEKLFF.